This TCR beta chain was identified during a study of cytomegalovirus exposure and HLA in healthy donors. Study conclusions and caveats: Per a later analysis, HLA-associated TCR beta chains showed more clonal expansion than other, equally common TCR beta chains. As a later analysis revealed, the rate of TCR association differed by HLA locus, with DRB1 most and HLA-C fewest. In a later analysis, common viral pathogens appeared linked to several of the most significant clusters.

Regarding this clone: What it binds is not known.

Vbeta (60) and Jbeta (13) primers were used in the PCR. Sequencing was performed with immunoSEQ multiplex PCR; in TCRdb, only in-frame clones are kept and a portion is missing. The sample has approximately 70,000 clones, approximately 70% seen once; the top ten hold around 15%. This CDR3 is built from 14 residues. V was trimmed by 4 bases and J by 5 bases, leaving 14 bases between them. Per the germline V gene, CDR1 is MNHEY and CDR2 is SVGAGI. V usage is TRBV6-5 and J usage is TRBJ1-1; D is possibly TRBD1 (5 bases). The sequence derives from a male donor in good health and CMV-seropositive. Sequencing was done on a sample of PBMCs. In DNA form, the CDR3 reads TGTGCCAGCAGTTCAACAGGCCGGGCGACTGAAGCTTTCTTT. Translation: CASSSTGRATEAFF.